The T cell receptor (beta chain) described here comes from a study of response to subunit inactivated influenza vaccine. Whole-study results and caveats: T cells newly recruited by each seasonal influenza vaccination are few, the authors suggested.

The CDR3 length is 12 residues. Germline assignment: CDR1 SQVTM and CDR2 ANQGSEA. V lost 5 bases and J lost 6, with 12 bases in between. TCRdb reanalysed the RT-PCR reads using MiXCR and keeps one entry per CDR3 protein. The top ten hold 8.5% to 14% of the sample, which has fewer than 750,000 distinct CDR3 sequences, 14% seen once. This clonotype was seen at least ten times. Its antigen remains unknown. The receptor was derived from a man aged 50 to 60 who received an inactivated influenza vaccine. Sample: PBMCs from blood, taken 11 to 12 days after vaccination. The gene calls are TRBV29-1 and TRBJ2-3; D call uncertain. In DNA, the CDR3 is TGCAGCGTTACTCAGGTTCAGGATACGCAGTATTTT. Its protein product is CSVTQVQDTQYF.